This T cell receptor beta chain came from a study of blood T cell repertoires in COVID-19. Original processing methods: Nucleated cell number was recorded as an estimate derived from reference gene primer amplification. Clones were sequenced by immunoSEQ multiplex PCR, and TCRdb holds only the in-frame ones, with some missing. The V and J calls and clone size are taken from that table; D and trimming were inferred from the DNA. The sample consists of about 100,000 clones, 85% to 90% of them appearing once. The CDR3 totals 12 residues. V was pared by 7 bases and J by 14 bases, with 11 bases of the junction left unmatched. Germline-derived CDR1 and CDR2 are MNHEY and SMNVEV (reference sequence).

This TCR derives from a human donor in a cohort sampled during active COVID-19. V and J are TRBV27 and TRBJ2-3; 8 positions agree with TRBD2. Sequences were obtained from peripheral blood. The CDR3 sequence is CASNLLTGGRYF. The CDR3 nucleotides read TGTGCCAGCAACCTGCTAACGGGGGGGCGGTATTTT.